The T cell receptor beta chain described here comes from a study of cytomegalovirus exposure and HLA in healthy donors. Study-wide context: The early release's HLA-typed donors yielded roughly 85 million unique TCRs.

This clone was counted a few times. Its antigen is not known. CDR1 and CDR2 from the germline V gene are MRHNA and SNTAGT. There are 16 residues in the CDR3. V lost 1 base to trimming and J lost 0 bases; unmatched junction nucleotides: 3. Findings and limits, study-wide: Per a later analysis, HLA-associated TCR beta chains showed more clonal expansion than other, equally common TCR beta chains. Later on, a genetic analysis was performed. It linked a missense variant in DCLRE1C with V- and J-gene trimming of TCR beta.

It was with 60 Vbeta and 13 Jbeta primers that the PCR ran. Assay: immunoSEQ multiplex PCR; the TCRdb copy retains only in-frame clones and omits some. The data show 100,000 to 150,000 clones, 78% seen once. Specimen: PBMCs. The V gene is TRBV6-4, the J gene TRBJ2-1; the match to TRBD2 covers 7 bases. This sequence was found in a man aged 25 to 40 in good health and CMV-seropositive. The CDR3 DNA reads TGTGCCAGCAGTGACTTAGGCGGGAGCTCCTACAATGAGCAGTTCTTC. This codes for CASSDLGGSSYNEQFF.